The clone carrying this T cell receptor beta chain was seen a few times. Its antigen is not known. TCR beta libraries were prepared from cDNA with unique molecular identifiers. TCRdb itself ran the PCR reads through MiXCR, one entry per CDR3 protein. The sample includes around 710,000 distinct CDR3 sequences, under 60% of them seen just once. The junction had 16 bases not matched to a gene; V was cut back by 6 bases and J by 7 bases. This CDR3 spans 17 amino acids. Germline V gene sequence: CDR1 LGHDT, CDR2 YNNKEL (reference sequence). This record belongs to a study of post-analysis software for immune sequencing data. Study-wide findings and caveats: Patients used about 5 TRBV segments, including TRBV5-6, TRBV5-1 and TRBV20-1, more often than controls.

What was sequenced was blood. This receptor was obtained from a girl aged 10 to 17 with multiple sclerosis. The chain is built from TRBV3-1 and TRBJ2-7, with 12 bases identical to TRBD2. The CDR3 DNA reads TGTGCCAGCAGACCATCCGGGACTAGCGGGCTCTTGGGGGAGCAGTACTTC. It encodes CASRPSGTSGLLGEQYF.